What follows are 20 T cell receptor beta chains derived from one specimen sequenced in a study of regulatory T cells in long-lasting Graves disease. CDR3-region Arm-PCR and iRepertoire HTBI primers produced the TCR beta libraries. MiXCR, run by TCRdb on the multiplex PCR reads, gives a single entry per CDR3 protein. The sample consists of some 200,000 distinct CDR3 sequences, around a fifth of them appearing once. Time point of the sample: newly diagnosed GD, antithyroid drugs for less than 3 months. The TCR library was prepared using RNA isolated from PBMCs. This same sample was also taken into another study, of T cells in Graves' hyperthyroidism and ophthalmopathy.

The sequencing here drew on peripheral blood mononuclear cells (PBMCs), taken at new diagnosis, from a patient treated with antithyroid drugs. The receptors were sampled from a woman in her twenties or thirties with Graves disease.

This clonotype was observed at least ten times. The CDR3 bases are TGCAGTGCTATTTCAGGGGTGGATCAGCCCCAGCATTTT. Its translation is CSAISGVDQPQHF. V is TRBV20-1 and J is TRBJ1-5; weak D call: TRBD1 (6 bases). The CDR3 covers 13 residues. V was pared by 4 bases and J by 5 bases, with 12 bases between. Germline CDR1 DFQATT, CDR2 SNEGSKA (reference sequence).

This clonotype was counted ten times or more. The chain combines TRBV11-1 with TRBJ1-6, with TRBD1 matching 10 bases. With V trimmed by 5 bases and J by 5 bases, 3 bases remained unmatched. Germline CDR1 SGHAT, CDR2 FQDESV (reference sequence). The CDR3 covers 15 residues. The CDR3 region is CASSIGQGDNSPLHF. The CDR3 region has the DNA TGTGCCAGCAGCATCGGACAGGGGGATAATTCACCCCTCCACTTT.

This clonotype was seen ten or more times. The chain couples TRBV11-3 to TRBJ2-5; D is perhaps TRBD1 or TRBD2 (5 bases each). The germline CDR1 and CDR2 sequences are SGHNT and YENEEA. This CDR3 comprises 15 residues. Trimming cost V 4 bases and J 7 bases, with 19 bases left between them. The CDR3 here is CASSSTGSSGGTQYF. The CDR3 bases are TGTGCCAGCAGCTCTACAGGCTCCTCCGGAGGGACCCAGTACTTC.

This clonotype has ten or more counts. The rearrangement joins TRBV6-5 to TRBJ1-6, with D possibly matching TRBD1 (5 bases). V shed 0 bases and J shed 1 base, with 10 bases lying between them. Germline loops: CDR1 MNHEY, CDR2 SVGAGI. This CDR3 is built from 17 residues. CDR3 nucleotides: TGTGCCAGCAGTTACTCACGGGGGAGTTCCTATAATTCACCCCTCCACTTT. It specifies CASSYSRGSSYNSPLHF.

V and J are TRBV11-3 and TRBJ2-2; tentatively, D is TRBD2 (6 bases). The CDR3 consists of 16 residues. Trimming pared 2 bases from V and 4 bases from J, leaving 14 bases between. CDR1 SGHNT and CDR2 YENEEA come from the germline V gene. The CDR3 DNA sequence: TGTGCCAGCAGCTTATATGGAGGGGACCTCACCGGGGAGCTGTTTTTT. Its translation is CASSLYGGDLTGELFF.

The rearrangement joins TRBV11-2 to TRBJ2-2; 7 nucleotides agree with TRBD2. CDR3 length: 15 amino acids. Germline V gene sequence: CDR1 SGHAT, CDR2 FQNNGV. Germline trimming cut 6 bases from V and 2 bases from J; bases unmatched to any gene: 6. The DNA for the CDR3 is TGTGCCAGCAGGAGGGTAGCGGGTAACACCGGGGAGCTGTTTTTT. Its translation is CASRRVAGNTGELFF.

This clonotype was counted a few times. One end of the junction varies from germline; a read error may be responsible. This sequence joins TRBV5-4 and TRBJ1-3; no clear D. The V gene's germline CDR1 is SGHNT and CDR2 YYREEE (reference sequence). This CDR3 has 12 residues. DNA for the CDR3: TGTGCCAGCAGCTTGGAAAACGGGCGAAACCTCTTT. Translation: CASSLENGRNLF.

This clonotype was counted at least ten times. This chain uses TRBV19 with TRBJ1-4; no firm D call. V shed 5 bases and J shed 2 bases, with 12 bases lying between them. Germline CDR1 reads LNHDA; CDR2 reads SQIVND (reference sequence). There are 15 residues in the CDR3. CDR3 coding DNA: TGTGCCAGTAGTTACTCACCGAAGACTAATGAAAAACTGTTTTTT. Protein: CASSYSPKTNEKLFF.

V gene TRBV27 combines with J gene TRBJ1-4; the D is unclear. CDR1 is MNHEY, CDR2 SMNVEV, per germline (reference sequence). Trimming took off 6 bases at V and 4 bases at J, with 18 bases between the two ends. The CDR3 length is 16 residues. As DNA, the CDR3 is TGTGCCAGCAGCTTGGCCTTGTCAGCCAGTAATGAAAAACTGTTTTTT. This encodes CASSLALSASNEKLFF. Complete variable domain (other parts from reference TRBV27 and TRBJ1-4): EAQVTQNPRYLITVTGKKLTVTCSQNMNHEYMSWYRQDPGLGLRQIYYSMNVEVTDKGDVPEGYKVSRKEKRNFPLILESPSPNQTSLYFCASSLALSASNEKLFFGSGTQLSVL.

This clonotype came up many times. The CDR3 spells CASSLLAGGHNEQFF. The CDR3 DNA reads TGTGCCAGCAGCCTACTAGCGGGTGGTCACAATGAGCAGTTCTTC. The chain links TRBV3-1 to TRBJ2-1; 9 bases fit TRBD2. The CDR3 covers 15 residues. The V and J ends lost 4 bases and 5 bases, in that order; junction bases with no gene match: 6. Germline loops: CDR1 LGHDT, CDR2 YNNKEL (reference sequence).

This chain joins TRBV28 and TRBJ2-7, with D perhaps assigned TRBD1 or TRBD2 (5 bases each). Germline CDR1 MDHEN, CDR2 SYDVKM. CDR3 length: 15 residues. V lost 6 bases to trimming and J lost 2 bases, with 17 bases between them. The CDR3 loop is CASSLPLSGPYEQYF. As DNA, the CDR3 is TGTGCCAGCAGCCTACCTCTCTCGGGGCCCTACGAGCAGTACTTC.

This clonotype was recorded many times. The chain is built from TRBV6-2 or TRBV6-3 and TRBJ2-7; 11 bases line up with TRBD1. The germline CDR1 and CDR2 sequences are MNHEY and SVGEGT. This CDR3 region has 14 residues. Losses at the gene ends were 2 bases for V and 7 bases for J; bases not matched to a gene: 4. CDR3 protein: CASSYGQGAREQYF. CDR3 nucleotide sequence: TGTGCCAGCAGTTACGGACAGGGGGCTCGGGAGCAGTACTTC.

The chain joins TRBV9 to TRBJ2-1; 7 positions agree with TRBD2. CDR3 length: 16 amino acids. V lost 4 bases and J lost 3; bases outside the gene matches: 10. Germline V gene sequence: CDR1 SGDLS, CDR2 YYNGEE. CDR3 protein: CASSIELATFYNEQFF. The CDR3 DNA reads TGTGCCAGCAGCATTGAACTAGCGACCTTCTACAATGAGCAGTTCTTC.

The genes are TRBV13 and TRBJ2-2, with TRBD2 identical over 14 bases. Germline lookup yields CDR1 PRHDT and CDR2 FYEKMQ (reference sequence). CDR3 length: 16 amino acids. J was trimmed by 5 bases and V by 7 bases; bases with no gene match: 6. CDR3 nucleotides: TGTGCCAGCACCTCCGGGACTAGCGGGAGAACCGGGGAGCTGTTTTTT. It codes for CASTSGTSGRTGELFF.

This clonotype has ten or more counts. The V gene is TRBV2, the J gene TRBJ1-2; weak D call: TRBD1 (5 bases). This CDR3 is 14 amino acids long. V was pared by 6 bases and J by 4 bases, with 15 bases between. In germline, CDR1 is SNHLY, CDR2 FYNNEI. The CDR3 loop is CASRLGQGAYGYTF. The DNA for the CDR3 is TGTGCCAGCAGATTAGGGCAGGGAGCCTATGGCTACACCTTC.

The chain links TRBV3-1 to TRBJ2-2; 10 nucleotides match TRBD1. Trimming took 8 bases from V and 2 from J; bases not matched to a gene: 5. The CDR3 is 15 amino acids. CDR1 LGHDT and CDR2 YNNKEL come from the germline V gene (reference sequence). CDR3: CASSRTGGNTGELFF. CDR3 nucleotide sequence: TGTGCCAGCTCTCGGACAGGGGGAAACACCGGGGAGCTGTTTTTT.

In this sample, this clonotype turned up a few times. The chain recombines TRBV5-5 with TRBJ1-1, with D possibly matching TRBD1 (5 bases). V dropped 3 bases and J dropped 1 base, with 13 bases sitting between them. The CDR3 is 15 amino acids. Looked up from germline, CDR1 is SGHKS and CDR2 is YYEKEE (reference sequence). The CDR3 region is CASSYGTTGNTEAFF. CDR3 DNA: TGTGCCAGCAGCTACGGAACTACAGGGAACACTGAAGCTTTCTTT.

This clonotype came up many times. The V gene is TRBV29-1, the J gene TRBJ2-2, with D perhaps assigned TRBD1 or TRBD2 (7 bases each). There are 13 residues in the CDR3. V lost 4 bases and J 4 bases, leaving 10 bases between the germline ends. CDR1 is SQVTM, CDR2 ANQGSEA, per germline. The CDR3 reads CSVARGGTGELFF. The CDR3 DNA reads as TGCAGCGTTGCCAGGGGGGGCACCGGGGAGCTGTTTTTT.

This clonotype was observed once. One base away lies a much larger clone, so this may be a sequencing read error. The CDR3 DNA follows: TGTGACAGTAGTATAAGAGGACAGGGAGGAACCGGGGAGCTGTTTTTT. This encodes CDSSIRGQGGTGELFF. The chain is built from TRBV19 and TRBJ2-2; TRBD1 matches 8 bases. CDR3 length equals 16 residues. CDR1 is LNHDA and CDR2 is SQIVND in the germline V gene (reference sequence).

This clonotype showed up many times. The rearrangement uses TRBV4-1 and TRBJ1-6; no reliable D call. Trimming left V 8 bases short and J 4 bases short, with 18 bases between. The CDR3 sequence is 16 residues long. CDR1 MGHRA and CDR2 YSYEKL come from the germline V gene. Written as DNA, the CDR3 is TGCGCCAGCTCGACGACCGCCCGTGGGTATAATTCACCCCTCCACTTT. Protein sequence: CASSTTARGYNSPLHF.